This T cell receptor (beta chain) was identified in a study of blood T cell repertoires in COVID-19. Study details: Some COVID-19 samples were acute and others convalescent; all came from the United States, Italy and Spain. The analysed material was cDNA or gDNA that came from T cells, B-cell-depleted T cells, or PBMCs.

Germline V gives CDR1 SGHTA, CDR2 FQGNSA. The CDR3 is made up of 14 amino acids. Trimming removed 5 bases from V and 4 bases from J; junction bases left unmatched: 7. Per the study methods: Amplification with reference gene primers provided the estimates of nucleated cell counts. Sequencing was performed with immunoSEQ multiplex PCR; in TCRdb, only in-frame clones are kept and a portion is missing. That table supplies the V and J calls and clone size; D and trimming were determined from the DNA. The profile shows hundreds of thousands of clones, approximately 89% of them singletons. The sequence derives from a woman aged 60-70 years who had recovered from COVID-19. Specimen: peripheral blood. The chain joins TRBV7-2 to TRBJ2-7; TRBD2 agrees at 8 bases. The CDR3 nucleotides are TGTGCCAGCAGCCCCTCGGGGGGGGAATACGAGCAGTACTTC. Protein sequence: CASSPSGGEYEQYF.